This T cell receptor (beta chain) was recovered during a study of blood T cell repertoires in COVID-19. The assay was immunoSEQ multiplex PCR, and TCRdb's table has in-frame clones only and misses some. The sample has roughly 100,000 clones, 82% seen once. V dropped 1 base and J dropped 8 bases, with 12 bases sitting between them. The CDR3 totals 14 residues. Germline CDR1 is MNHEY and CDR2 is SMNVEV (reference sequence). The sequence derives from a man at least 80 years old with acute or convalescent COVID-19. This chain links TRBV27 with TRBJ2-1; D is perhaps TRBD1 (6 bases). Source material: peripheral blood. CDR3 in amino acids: CASSLWGLRDEQFF. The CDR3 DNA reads TGTGCCAGCAGTTTATGGGGGCTTAGGGATGAGCAGTTCTTC.